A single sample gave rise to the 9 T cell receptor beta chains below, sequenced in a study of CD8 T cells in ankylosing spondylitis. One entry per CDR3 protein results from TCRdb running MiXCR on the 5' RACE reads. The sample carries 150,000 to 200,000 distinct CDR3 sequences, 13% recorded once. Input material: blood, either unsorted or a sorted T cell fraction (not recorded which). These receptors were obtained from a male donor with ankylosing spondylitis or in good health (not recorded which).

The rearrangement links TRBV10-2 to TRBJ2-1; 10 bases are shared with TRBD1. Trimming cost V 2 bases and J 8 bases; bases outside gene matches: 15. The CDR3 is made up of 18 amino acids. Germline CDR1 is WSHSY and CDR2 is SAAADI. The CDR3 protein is CASSELRETGGDWDEQFF. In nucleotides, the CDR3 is TGCGCCAGCAGTGAGCTCCGAGAGACAGGGGGCGATTGGGATGAGCAGTTCTTC.

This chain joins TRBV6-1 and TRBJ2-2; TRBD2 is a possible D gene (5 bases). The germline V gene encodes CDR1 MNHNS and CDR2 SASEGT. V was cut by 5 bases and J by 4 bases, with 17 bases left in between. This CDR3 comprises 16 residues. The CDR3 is CASSLLSGIGTGELFF. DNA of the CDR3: TGTGCCAGCAGTCTTCTTTCGGGAATCGGCACCGGGGAGCTGTTTTTT.

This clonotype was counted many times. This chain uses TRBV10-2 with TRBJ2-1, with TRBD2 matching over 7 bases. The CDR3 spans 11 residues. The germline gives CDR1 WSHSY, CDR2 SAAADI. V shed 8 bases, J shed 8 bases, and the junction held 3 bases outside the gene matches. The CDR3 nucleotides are TGCGCCAGCTGGGGGGGGGATGAGCAGTTCTTC. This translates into CASWGGDEQFF.

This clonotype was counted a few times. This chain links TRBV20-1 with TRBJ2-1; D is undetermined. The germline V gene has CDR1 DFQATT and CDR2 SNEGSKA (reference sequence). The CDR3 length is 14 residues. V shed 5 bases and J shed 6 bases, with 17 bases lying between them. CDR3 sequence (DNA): TGCAGTGCTTGGGCCCCGGACGGCGCCAATGAGCAGTTCTTC. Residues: CSAWAPDGANEQFF.

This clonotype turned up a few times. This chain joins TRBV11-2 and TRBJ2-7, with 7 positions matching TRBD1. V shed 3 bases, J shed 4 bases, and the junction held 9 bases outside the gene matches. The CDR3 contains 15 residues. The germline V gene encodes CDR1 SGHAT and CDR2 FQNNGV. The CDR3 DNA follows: TGTGCCAGCAGCTTCGAAGGGGGCGTCCCTTACGAGCAGTACTTC. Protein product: CASSFEGGVPYEQYF.

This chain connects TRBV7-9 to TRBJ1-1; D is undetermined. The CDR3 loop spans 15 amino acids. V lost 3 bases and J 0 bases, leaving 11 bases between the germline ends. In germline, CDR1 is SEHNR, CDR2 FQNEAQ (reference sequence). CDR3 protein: CASSFKDGMNTEAFF. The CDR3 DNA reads TGTGCCAGCAGCTTCAAAGACGGAATGAACACTGAAGCTTTCTTT.

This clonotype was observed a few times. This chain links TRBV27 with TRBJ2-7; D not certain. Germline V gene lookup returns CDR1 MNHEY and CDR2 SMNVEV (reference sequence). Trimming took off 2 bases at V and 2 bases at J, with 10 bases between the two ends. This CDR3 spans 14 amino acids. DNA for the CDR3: TGTGCCAGCAGTTTAACCCTGTCCCCCTACGAGCAGTACTTC. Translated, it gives CASSLTLSPYEQYF.

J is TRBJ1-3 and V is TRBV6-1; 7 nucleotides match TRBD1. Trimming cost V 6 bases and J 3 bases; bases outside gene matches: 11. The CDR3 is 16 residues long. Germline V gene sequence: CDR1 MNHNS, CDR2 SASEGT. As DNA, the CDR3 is TGTGCCAGCAGCTCGATGGGACAGCGATTTGGAAACACCATATATTTT. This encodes CASSSMGQRFGNTIYF.

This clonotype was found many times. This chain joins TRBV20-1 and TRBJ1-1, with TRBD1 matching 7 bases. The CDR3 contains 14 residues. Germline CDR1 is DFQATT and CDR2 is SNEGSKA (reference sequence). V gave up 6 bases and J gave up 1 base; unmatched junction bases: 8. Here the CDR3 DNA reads TGCAGTGCAACAGGACAGGTTACGAACACTGAAGCTTTCTTT. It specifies CSATGQVTNTEAFF.